The clone carrying this T cell receptor beta chain came up a few times. Antigen specificity is unknown. The sample originates from a study of CD8+ T cells in alopecia areata. Findings and caveats of the study: Resident alphabeta T cells of normal skin are also sequenced in scalp samples.

Reverse transcription of extracted RNA yielded cDNA, which provided the sequencing template. TCRdb's table, derived via immunoSEQ multiplex PCR, lists solely in-frame clones and lacks some. The data show about 110,000 clones, less than 60% seen once. Treatment described: oral pan-JAK inhibitor, 5-10 mg twice daily. Individuals with alopecia areata gave both lesional scalp punch biopsies and peripheral blood for collection. The sequencing used CD4+ T cells sorted from blood, collected at week 24, from a patient treated with tofacitinib. The receptor's source is a human donor with alopecia areata.

The CDR3 loop is CAWSLRGTPWEQYF. CDR3 DNA sequence: TGTGCCTGGAGTCTTCGCGGGACACCTTGGGAGCAGTACTTC. The chain links TRBV30 to TRBJ2-7; D may correspond to TRBD1 or TRBD2 (6 bases each). Trimming took 2 bases from V and 7 from J, leaving 18 bases between them. This CDR3 is 14 amino acids long. Germline V gene data show CDR1 as GTSNPN and CDR2 as SVGIG (reference sequence).